A selection of T cell receptor beta chains follows, all from one sample in a study of control samples from healthy donors and cancer patients. Method: immunoSEQ multiplex PCR; TCRdb's copy keeps in-frame clones and lacks some. The sample includes some 140,000 clones, roughly 92% of them seen just once. The sequenced sample was blood. The receptors here all came from a man aged 30 to 39 in good health. CDR3s include the opening cysteine and the closing phenylalanine or tryptophan. D genes are given only for firm matches. Size values are once, few and many counts, or a class for expanded clones, and some rows have none.

TRBV7-9	TRBJ2-5	.	.	TGTGCCAGCAGCTCAAGGACCCACGGGGAGACCCAGTACTTC	CASSSRTHGETQYF
TRBV28	TRBJ1-2	TRBD1	.	TGTGCCAGCAGTCTACAGGGGGGAACAAGCTATGGCTACACCTTC	CASSLQGGTSYGYTF
TRBV4-1	TRBJ2-1	.	.	TGCGCCAGCAGCCAAGGATTGCCGATCACCTACAATGAGCAGTTCTTC	CASSQGLPITYNEQFF
TRBV4-1	TRBJ1-2	.	.	TGCGCCAGCAGGAGGGAACAGGGAATCCACTATGGCTACACCTTC	CASRREQGIHYGYTF
TRBV30	TRBJ1-2	.	.	TGTGCCTGGAGTGAAAAAGGTGATGGCTACACCTTC	CAWSEKGDGYTF
TRBV10-3	TRBJ1-1	TRBD1	.	TGTGCCATCAGTGCGACAGGGGCGGGAGCTTTCTTT	CAISATGAGAFF
TRBV7-9	TRBJ1-2	TRBD1	.	TGTGCCAGCAGCGCTACAGGGGGCCAACCATATGGCTACACCTTC	CASSATGGQPYGYTF
TRBV18	TRBJ1-3	.	.	TGTGCCAGCTCACCGTCGACGCAGGGCTCTGGAAACACCATATATTTT	CASSPSTQGSGNTIYF
TRBV14	TRBJ2-7	TRBD2	.	TGTGCCAGCAGCCAAGTAAGGCGGGAGGGCCTGTACTTC	CASSQVRREGLYF
TRBV12-3/TRBV12-4	TRBJ2-5	.	once	TGTGCCAGCAGCCGAGAGGAGACCCAGTACTTC	CASSREETQYF
TRBV29-1	TRBJ2-1	TRBD2	.	TGCAGCGTTGGGACTAGCGGGAAACTTTTGGGGTCCTACAATGAGCAGTTCTTC	CSVGTSGKLLGSYNEQFF
TRBV19	TRBJ1-4	.	.	TGTGCCAGTAGTACAGGGGAGGATGAAAAACTGTTTTTT	CASSTGEDEKLFF
TRBV14	TRBJ2-7	.	once	TGTGCCAGCAGCCCCGGGACGTACTCCTACGAGCAGTACTTC	CASSPGTYSYEQYF
TRBV9	TRBJ1-2	.	.	TGTGCCAGCAGCGGAGGGTGGGGTTCTTATGGCTACACCTTC	CASSGGWGSYGYTF
TRBV10-3	TRBJ1-1	.	once	TGTGCCATCAGTGAGTCGAAACCGCCATTGAACACTGAAGCTTTCTTT	CAISESKPPLNTEAFF
TRBV25-1	TRBJ1-5	TRBD1	.	TGTGCCAGCAGTGAACAGGGGGCCAGCAATCAGCCCCAGCATTTT	CASSEQGASNQPQHF
TRBV7-9	TRBJ2-1	.	.	TGTGCCAGCAGCCGTAACTTAGGACCAAACAATGAGCAGTTCTTC	CASSRNLGPNNEQFF
TRBV9	TRBJ1-2	TRBD1	.	TGTGCCAGCAGCGGAGGGACAGGGGGCGTCTATGGCTACACCTTC	CASSGGTGGVYGYTF
TRBV7-9	TRBJ2-3	TRBD2	.	TGTGCCAGCAGCTTGACTAGCCCAGATACGCAGTATTTT	CASSLTSPDTQYF
TRBV19	TRBJ2-3	.	.	TGTGCCAGTAACTGGGGGGTTAGCACAGATACGCAGTATTTT	CASNWGVSTDTQYF
TRBV24-1	TRBJ2-3	.	.	TGTGCCACCAGTCAATCCGATACGCAGTATTTT	CATSQSDTQYF
TRBV7-8	TRBJ2-1	TRBD2	.	TGTGCCAGCCGACTAGCGGGAGGGAAGGGGGATGAGCAGTTCTTC	CASRLAGGKGDEQFF
TRBV29-1	TRBJ1-1	.	.	TGCAGCGTTCGATTGACGATAAACACTGAAGCTTTCTTT	CSVRLTINTEAFF
TRBV19	TRBJ2-2	.	.	TGTGCCAGTAGAGACGCAAATCAGGACACCGGGGAGCTGTTTTTT	CASRDANQDTGELFF
TRBV6-5	TRBJ1-1	.	.	TGTGCCAGCAGTTATGTTCGGGACACTGAAGCTTTCTTT	CASSYVRDTEAFF
TRBV6-2/TRBV6-3	TRBJ1-5	.	.	TGTGCCAGCAGTTACCACGGGACCGGAGGTAGCAATCAGCCCCAGCATTTT	CASSYHGTGGSNQPQHF
TRBV7-9	TRBJ1-4	.	.	TGTGCCAGCAGCCCGCGGGGACCGGTTACTCCTAATGAAAAACTGTTTTTT	CASSPRGPVTPNEKLFF